This TCR beta chain originates from a study of read filtering for tumor transcriptome and immune sequencing. The wider study: After DNase treatment, RNA was made into whole-transcriptome libraries. Study-wide results and caveats: Without single-read clonotypes, shared clonotype proportions correlated more between IR-seq and RNA-seq.

Germline V gene sequence: CDR1 MNHEY, CDR2 SMNVEV (reference sequence). Trimming removed 7 bases from V and 1 base from J; junction bases left unmatched: 3. There are 15 residues in the CDR3. This clonotype was recorded many times. Its antigen is undetermined. From around 440 ng of RNA, a library with molecular barcoded alpha/delta and beta/gamma adaptors was made. TCRdb called the reads again in MiXCR, with one record for every CDR3 protein. The table includes 62,000 or so distinct CDR3 sequences, approximately 13% detected once. The sample was a population of CD138-negative cells sorted from bone marrow. The source of this sequence is a donor at least 40 years old with multiple myeloma. V gene TRBV27 combines with J gene TRBJ2-1; 11 bases map to TRBD2. This CDR3 reads CASIIAGGSYNEQFF. DNA of the CDR3: TGTGCCAGCATTATAGCGGGAGGGTCCTACAATGAGCAGTTCTTC.